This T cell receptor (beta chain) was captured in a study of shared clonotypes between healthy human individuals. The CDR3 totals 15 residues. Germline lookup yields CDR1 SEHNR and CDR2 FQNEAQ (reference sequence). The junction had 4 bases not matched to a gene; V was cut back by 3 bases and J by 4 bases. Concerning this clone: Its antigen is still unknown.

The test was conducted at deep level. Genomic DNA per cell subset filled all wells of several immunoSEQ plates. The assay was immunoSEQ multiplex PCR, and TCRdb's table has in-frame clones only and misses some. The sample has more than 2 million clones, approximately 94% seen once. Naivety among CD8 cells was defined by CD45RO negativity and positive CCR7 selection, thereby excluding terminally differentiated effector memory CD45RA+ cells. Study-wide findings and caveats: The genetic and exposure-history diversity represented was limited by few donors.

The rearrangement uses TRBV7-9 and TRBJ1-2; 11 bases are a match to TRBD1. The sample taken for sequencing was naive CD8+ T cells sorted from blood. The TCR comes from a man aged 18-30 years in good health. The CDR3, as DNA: TGTGCCAGCAGCTTGGACAGGGGGCAGGGCTATGGCTACACCTTC. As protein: CASSLDRGQGYGYTF.